Reported below is one T cell receptor beta chain. Its matching antigen is unknown. A much more abundant neighbour one base away suggests this may be a read error. These data belong to a study of metastatic and nonmetastatic thyroid tumors. Treatment of any kind had been given to no patient before thyroid surgery. TCRdb reprocessed the PCR reads using MiXCR. The sample carries approximately 79,000 clones, about 9.1% recorded once. Study findings and constraints: The reported finding was significantly higher TCR beta diversity in malignant thyroid tumors relative to benign nodules, in blood and tumor.

The V gene's germline CDR1 is MGHRA and CDR2 YSYEKL. The V and J ends lost 2 bases and 5 bases, in that order; junction bases with no gene match: 4. CDR3 length: 16 residues. The TCR sequence derives from a female donor with papillary thyroid cancer or a benign thyroid nodule (not recorded which). Some clones in this sample may be carry-over from other donors' samples. The chain combines TRBV4-1 with TRBJ2-2; TRBD1 matches 11 bases. Sequencing used blood. The CDR3 here is CASSQIGTGGTGELFF. The DNA of the CDR3 is TGCGCCAGCAGCCAAATCGGGACAGGGGGTACCGGGGAGCTGTTTTTT.